This is a list of T cell receptor beta chains from one sample in a study of human T cells and chemical hapten exposure. TCRdb called the RACE reads again in MiXCR, with one record for every CDR3 protein. Among about 84,000 distinct CDR3 sequences listed, over 9.5% were seen once. The sequences come from whole blood, collected in connection with sensitization to the hapten diphenylcyclopropenone (DPC). The receptors originated from a woman aged 45 to 65 with alopecia areata. Some clones in this sample may be carry-over from other donors' samples. CDR3s include the opening cysteine and the closing phenylalanine or tryptophan. The D gene is left open where the match is weak. Some rows mark clone size as missing; the rest say once, few, many or name a class of expanded clone.

d_gene | abundance | j_gene | v_gene | CDR3aa | CDR3nt
TRBD2 | . | TRBJ2-1 | TRBV3-1 | CASSLGTSGTYEQFF | TGTGCCAGCAGCCTGGGGACTAGCGGGACTTATGAGCAGTTCTTC
TRBD2 | few | TRBJ2-5 | TRBV29-1 | CSVGTSGGQETQYF | TGCAGCGTCGGGACTAGCGGGGGCCAAGAGACCCAGTACTTC
TRBD1 | few | TRBJ2-1 | TRBV14 | CASSPGTAISKQFF | TGTGCCAGCAGCCCCGGGACAGCAATTTCAAAGCAGTTCTTC
TRBD2 | few | TRBJ2-7 | TRBV3-1 | CASSQSTSGSYEQYF | TGTGCCAGCAGCCAATCGACTAGCGGCTCCTACGAGCAGTACTTC
. | many | TRBJ2-6 | TRBV29-1 | CSVGPDSGANVLTF | TGCAGCGTTGGGCCCGATTCTGGGGCCAACGTCCTGACTTTC
. | many | TRBJ1-4 | TRBV7-2 | CASSQQGSNEKLFF | TGTGCCAGCAGCCAACAGGGCTCTAATGAAAAACTGTTTTTT
. | few | TRBJ2-2 | TRBV19 | CASNDNTGELFF | TGTGCCAGTAATGACAACACCGGGGAGCTGTTTTTT
. | many | TRBJ2-2 | TRBV7-9 | CASSLGTDLTGELFF | TGTGCCAGCAGCTTAGGGACAGACCTCACCGGGGAGCTGTTTTTT
TRBD2 | many | TRBJ2-1 | TRBV5-1 | CARGLAGPRRRNNEQFF | TGCGCCAGAGGACTAGCGGGACCTCGTCGAAGGAACAATGAGCAGTTCTTC
TRBD2 | many | TRBJ2-7 | TRBV28 | CASSGLAGFQPEQYF | TGTGCCAGCAGCGGACTAGCGGGCTTTCAGCCAGAGCAGTACTTC
. | . | TRBJ1-1 | TRBV15 | CATRRAGSTEAFF | TGTGCCACCAGAAGAGCTGGCAGCACTGAAGCTTTCTTT
. | many | TRBJ1-6 | TRBV10-3 | CAISESDQGSYNSPLHF | TGTGCCATCAGTGAGTCGGATCAGGGGTCCTATAATTCACCCCTCCACTTT
. | few | TRBJ2-7 | TRBV5-4 | CASSPTWSGPHEQYF | TGTGCCAGCAGCCCCACGTGGAGTGGGCCGCACGAGCAGTACTTC
. | few | TRBJ2-2 | TRBV20-1 | CSASNPNTGELFF | TGCAGTGCTAGTAATCCGAACACCGGGGAGCTGTTTTTT
TRBD1 | many | TRBJ1-1 | TRBV30 | CAWSATGVTEAFF | TGTGCCTGGAGTGCGACAGGGGTCACTGAAGCTTTCTTT
TRBD1 | few | TRBJ2-7 | TRBV2 | CASCVPGQGSYEQYF | TGTGCCAGCTGCGTCCCGGGACAGGGCTCCTACGAGCAGTACTTC
TRBD1 | many | TRBJ2-5 | TRBV29-1 | CSADRYQETQYF | TGCAGCGCGGACAGGTACCAAGAGACCCAGTACTTC
. | many | TRBJ1-1 | TRBV12-2 | CASRPSDRVKPNTNTEAFF | TGTGCAAGTCGCCCATCCGACAGGGTAAAACCGAATACAAACACTGAAGCTTTCTTT
TRBD2 | . | TRBJ2-1 | TRBV5-6 | CASSEGLAGENEQFF | TGTGCCAGCAGCGAGGGACTAGCGGGAGAAAATGAGCAGTTCTTC
TRBD1 | few | TRBJ2-3 | TRBV11-2 | CASSAGQGVTDTQYF | TGTGCCAGCAGCGCGGGACAGGGAGTCACAGATACGCAGTATTTT
. | few | TRBJ2-1 | TRBV29-1 | CSVNTGYNEQFF | TGCAGCGTGAATACAGGGTACAATGAGCAGTTCTTC
. | few | TRBJ2-3 | TRBV7-6 | CASSSSRDTQYF | TGTGCCAGCAGCTCGTCACGGGATACGCAGTATTTT
. | few | TRBJ1-4 | TRBV10-3 | CAISDGQTNEKLFF | TGTGCCATCAGTGATGGTCAAACTAATGAAAAACTGTTTTTT
. | few | TRBJ1-1 | TRBV20-1 | CSAIDSASTGNTEAFF | TGCAGTGCTATCGACAGCGCATCAACTGGGAACACTGAAGCTTTCTTT
. | . | TRBJ2-1 | TRBV3-1 | CASSRMGLPNEQFF | TGTGCCAGCAGCAGAATGGGACTTCCCAATGAGCAGTTCTTC
. | few | TRBJ2-7 | TRBV18 | CASSPLTYEQYF | TGTGCCAGCTCACCACTGACCTACGAGCAGTACTTC
TRBD1 | many | TRBJ2-1 | TRBV29-1 | CSVGDRGFHEQFF | TGCAGCGTGGGGGACAGGGGTTTCCATGAGCAGTTCTTC
TRBD1 | many | TRBJ1-5 | TRBV20-1 | CSARRDREYQPQHF | TGCAGTGCTAGAAGGGACAGGGAGTATCAGCCCCAGCATTTT
. | many | TRBJ1-5 | TRBV5-1 | CASSPLGGGQPQHF | TGCGCCAGCAGCCCCTTGGGGGGCGGGCAGCCCCAGCATTTT
TRBD2 | many | TRBJ2-1 | TRBV27 | CASSMTSGSVHEQFF | TGTGCCAGCAGTATGACTAGCGGGAGTGTTCATGAGCAGTTCTTC
TRBD1 | many | TRBJ1-5 | TRBV3-1 | CASSTGTGNQPQHF | TGTGCCAGCAGCACGGGGACAGGGAATCAGCCCCAGCATTTT
TRBD1 | . | TRBJ2-2 | TRBV2 | CASSELRGPTGELFF | TGTGCCAGCAGTGAGCTGAGGGGGCCCACCGGGGAGCTGTTTTTT
TRBD2 | few | TRBJ2-2 | TRBV20-1 | CSASFRGRAGFRELFF | TGCAGTGCTTCCTTCCGGGGGAGGGCGGGATTCAGGGAGCTGTTTTTT
TRBD1 | . | TRBJ1-2 | TRBV6-6 | CASSRRDRTTYGYTF | TGTGCCAGCAGTCGTAGGGACAGGACCACCTATGGCTACACCTTC
. | few | TRBJ2-1 | TRBV27 | CASTPGQSYNEQFF | TGTGCCAGCACCCCCGGCCAATCCTACAATGAGCAGTTCTTC
. | few | TRBJ2-7 | TRBV10-2 | CASSATGSSYEQYF | TGCGCCAGCAGCGCGACAGGCAGCTCCTACGAGCAGTACTTC
. | many | TRBJ2-4 | TRBV7-2 | CASSVGGAKNIQYF | TGTGCCAGCAGCGTAGGTGGAGCCAAAAACATTCAGTACTTC
. | . | TRBJ2-2 | TRBV20-1 | CSAKGQNTGELFF | TGCAGTGCAAAGGGACAAAACACCGGGGAGCTGTTTTTT